This T cell receptor (beta chain) emerged from a study of blood T cells in healthy people across ages. A note on this clonotype: The antigen remains undetermined.

Alongside a J-beta primer mix, a sample-barcoded 5' primer served in a second PCR lasting roughly 6 to 12 cycles. Tagging of each cDNA molecule was performed by a template-switch adaptor with 12 random nucleotides. Every individual sample yielded 2.5 million or more paired-end reads (each containing CDR3). TCRdb ran MiXCR on the 5' RACE reads and lists one entry per CDR3 protein. The profile shows 1.4 million or so distinct CDR3 sequences, 35% to 45% of them singletons. CDR1 SNHLY and CDR2 FYNNEI come from the germline V gene. The CDR3 loop spans 13 amino acids. The study's findings and limits: The study found TCR beta diversity correlated strongly with naive T cell percentage.

The origin of this receptor is a woman between 18 and 29 years old in good health. Sequenced: blood. This chain links TRBV2 with TRBJ2-5, with TRBD2 matching over 11 bases. The J call is in doubt because the DNA end fits TRBJ2-7 better. CDR3 sequence reads: CASRVAGGFEQYF. CDR3 in DNA: TGTGCCAGCAGAGTAGCGGGAGGGTTCGAGCAGTACTTC.